This TCR beta chain was observed in a study of blood T cells in healthy people across ages. Deletions cut 2 bases from V and 4 bases from J, with 8 bases between. Germline assignment: CDR1 KGHSH and CDR2 LQKENI. This CDR3 contains 13 residues. The authors ran a second PCR of about 7 to 12 cycles using a sample-barcoded 5' primer and a J-beta primer mix. TCRdb fed the 5' RACE reads into MiXCR, producing one record per CDR3 protein. Of approximately 350,000 distinct CDR3 sequences in the sample, more than 45% were seen once. The J gene is TRBJ1-2, the V gene TRBV18; no definite D call. What was sequenced was blood. The clonotype was recovered from a man aged 55 to 70 in good health. In DNA form, the CDR3 reads TGTGCCAGCTCACCAGCTGACGGCTATGGCTACACCTTC. The encoded protein is CASSPADGYGYTF.